This TCR beta chain comes out of a study of cytomegalovirus exposure and HLA in healthy donors. Whole-study context: One earlier analysis, a look at 150 million to 200 million T cells, found fewer than 140 million unique TCR beta sequences. Notes on the study in general: Within the data, a cluster of highly shared sequence variants was likely a sequencing artifact.

Primers: 60 Vbeta forward and 13 Jbeta reverse. Authors' analysis steps: Later analysis identified some 80 million unique TCR beta chains, approximately 10 million shared. Sequencing was performed with immunoSEQ multiplex PCR; in TCRdb, only in-frame clones are kept and a portion is missing. The DNA was the basis for D and trimming; V, J and clone size are from that table. The table includes tens of thousands of clones, 65% to 75% detected once. This CDR3 contains 15 residues. In germline, CDR1 is SGHAT, CDR2 FQNNGV. After removal of 2 bases from V and 8 bases from J, the junction contained 9 bases not matched to a gene. As to this clone: Its antigen is still unknown.

The gene calls are TRBV11-2 and TRBJ1-2, with 9 bases fitting TRBD1. Sequencing used PBMCs. This sequence originates from a man in his forties or fifties in good health and CMV-seropositive. CDR3 region: CASSLIGGTGYGYTF. The CDR3 bases are TGTGCCAGCAGCTTAATCGGGGGGACAGGGTACGGCTACACCTTC.